Included here is one T cell receptor beta chain sequence, with context. Its recognized antigen is unknown. No much larger clone is present one base from it, and per-base qualities are unavailable. V gives up 4 bases and J gives up 4 bases, and the segment between their germline ends measures 13 bases. The germline V gene provides CDR1 SQVTM and CDR2 ANQGSEA. Counted from cysteine to phenylalanine, this CDR3 has 13 amino acids. The entry retains the CDR3 DNA only, 39 bases that are in frame from base 1. The data were taken from a study of shared clonotypes between healthy human individuals (dated by TCRdb to about 2020). For context, the study as a whole: The cohort comprised a couple of women and a few men aged 18 to 49 years. Per donor, three plates each were used for CD4 naive and CD4 memory, two for CD8 naive, and one for CD8 memory. To estimate repertoire size and how much clonotype sharing occurs between individuals, the study deeply sequenced the blood TCR repertoires of five healthy adults. Leukapheresis yielded between about 0.9 and 10 billion PBMCs per donor. Different laboratories and diverse techniques were used to prepare libraries and sequence TCR repertoires, to increase sequencing depth and limit assay-specific biases.

The paper's findings and limits, for the study overall: When a few donors were compared, the shared fraction of clonotypes was about 5% for naive CD4, 3% to 4% for naive CD8, 2% to 2.5% for memory CD4, and 0.3% to 0.5% for memory CD8. Estimated clonotype richness was generally larger for naive than for memory subsets. Only blood was sampled, and tissue TCR repertoires likely differ from those in blood. Even with the large sequencing depth, rarefaction of the sorted-subset datasets indicated that sequencing was incomplete. The small number of donors limited the genetic and exposure-history diversity represented. Pairwise subsampling led to the expectation that sequencing depth would affect the degree of clonotype sharing among donors. Compared with non-shared clonotypes, the clonotypes found in all four sorted-subset donors had higher generation probabilities.

TCR CDR3 regions were amplified from genomic DNA by multiplex PCR using the deep immunoSEQ assay. For each cell subset, the extracted genomic DNA was distributed evenly across all wells of several immunoSEQ 96-well plates, and each plate served as one replicate. For sorted subsets, 150 to 250 ng of genomic DNA, equivalent to roughly 33,000 T cell genomes, went into each replicate PCR. The purified libraries were quantified using a Qubit 3.0 fluorometer, sized with a Bioanalyzer 2100, and then quantified again using the KAPA Library Quantification kit. Each immunoSEQ 96-well plate was sequenced on its own single-read 150-cycle Illumina NextSeq 550 flow cell. Turning to the authors' computational methods: Because the immunoSEQ output included only junctional sequences and no quality scores, the filtering could not be the same as the filtering used for full-length reads. Sequences were annotated with PyIR, a Python wrapper for IgBLAST v1.9, using IMGT germline references to assign V/J genes and CDR3. Reads were removed for weak V/J assignments (E-value above 1e-6), missing CDR3, stop codons, out-of-frame junctions, or ambiguous translated residues. V3J clonotypes were defined as sequences sharing an identical inferred V gene, J gene, and CDR3 amino acid sequence. The percentage overlap between two repertoires was calculated by dividing the number of shared unique clonotypes by the size of the smaller repertoire. RTK rarefaction, the Chao1 estimator, and Recon v2.1 estimates of unobserved clonotypes were used to assess repertoire richness. For all TCRbeta clonotypes obtained by the gDNA method from a few donors, generation probabilities were computed with OLGA. TCRdb stores this immuneACCESS table with in-frame sequences only. Part of the clones is absent; in the studies checked, under half of the shortfall reflects unresolved V genes, and no reason is known for the rest. That table supplies the V and J calls and clone size; D and trimming were determined from the DNA. The sample table shows 2 million or so clones, and just under 95% are seen once. Clones ranked in the top ten supply about 1.1% of the sample.

CD8 naive samples consisted of CD45RO-negative cells that were positively selected for CCR7, yielding a CD45RA+CCR7+ population without TemRA cells. The donors were healthy, HIV-negative adults with no recently reported acute infections or vaccinations. Only Caucasian adults living in Nashville, Tennessee, USA were represented among the donors. After blood collection by leukapheresis, PBMCs were isolated using Ficoll-Histopaque density gradient centrifugation and then cryopreserved in the vapor phase of liquid nitrogen. Purity and quantity of every magnetically sorted T cell population were checked by analytical flow cytometry. Each sorted fraction had its genomic DNA isolated and then quantified by UV absorbance on a Nanodrop 2000c.

The chain was built from TRBV29-1 and TRBJ1-1; TRBD1 is a weak D gene call, 6 bases matching. The sequencing sample was made of naive CD8+ T cells sorted from blood. The cell subset or site label on this specimen signifies: CD45RA+CCR7+. This clonotype originated in a man aged 18 to 35 in good health. The CDR3 corresponds to CSVVQGGGTEAFF. The nucleotide sequence reads as follows: TGCAGCGTTGTTCAGGGAGGGGGCACTGAAGCTTTCTTT. Reference TRBV29-1 and TRBJ1-1 genes cover what lies past the CDR3, so the full variable domain is SAVISQKPSRDICQRGTSLTIQCQVDSQVTMMFWYRQQPGQSLTLIATANQGSEATYESGFVIDKFPISRPNLTFSTLTVSNMSPEDSSIYLCSVVQGGGTEAFFGQGTRLTVV.